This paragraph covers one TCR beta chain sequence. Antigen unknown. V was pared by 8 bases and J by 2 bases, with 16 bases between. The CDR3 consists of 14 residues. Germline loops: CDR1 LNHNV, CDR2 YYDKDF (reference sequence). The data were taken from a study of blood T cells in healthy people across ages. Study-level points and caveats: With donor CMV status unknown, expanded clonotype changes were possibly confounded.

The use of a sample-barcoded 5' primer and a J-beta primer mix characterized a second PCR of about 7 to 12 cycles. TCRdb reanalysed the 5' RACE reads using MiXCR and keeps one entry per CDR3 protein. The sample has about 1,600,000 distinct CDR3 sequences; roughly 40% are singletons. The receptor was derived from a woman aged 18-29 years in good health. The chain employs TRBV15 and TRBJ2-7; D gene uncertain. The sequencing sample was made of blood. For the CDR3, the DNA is TGTGCCACCCTTTATGGGATCCAAGCCTACGAGCAGTACTTC. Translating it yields CATLYGIQAYEQYF.